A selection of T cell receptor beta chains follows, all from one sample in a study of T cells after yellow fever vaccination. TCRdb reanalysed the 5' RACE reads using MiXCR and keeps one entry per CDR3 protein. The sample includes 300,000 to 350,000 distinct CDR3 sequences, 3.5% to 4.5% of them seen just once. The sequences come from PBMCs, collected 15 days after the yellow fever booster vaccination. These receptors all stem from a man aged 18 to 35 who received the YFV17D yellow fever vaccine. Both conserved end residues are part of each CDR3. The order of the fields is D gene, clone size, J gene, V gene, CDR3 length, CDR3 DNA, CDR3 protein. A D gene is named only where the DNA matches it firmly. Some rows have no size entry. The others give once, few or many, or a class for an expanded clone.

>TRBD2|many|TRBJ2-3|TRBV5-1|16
TGCGCCAGCAGCTTGGCCGGGCTAGCGGGGCCAGATACGCAGTATTTT
CASSLAGLAGPDTQYF
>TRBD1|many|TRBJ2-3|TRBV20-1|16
TGCAGTGCTAGAGGCTTGACAGGGGCCTCCACAGATACGCAGTATTTT
CSARGLTGASTDTQYF
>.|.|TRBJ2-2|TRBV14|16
TGTGCCAGCAGCCACCAGTCGTGGGGGGTCGGCGGGGAGCTGTTTTTT
CASSHQSWGVGGELFF
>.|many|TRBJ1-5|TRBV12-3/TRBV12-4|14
TGTGCCAGCACCCTGTCGGGGTATCATCAGCCCCAGCATTTT
CASTLSGYHQPQHF
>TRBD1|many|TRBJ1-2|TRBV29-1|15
TGCAGCGTCGGAGCGACAGGGGACCCTAACTATGGCTACACCTTC
CSVGATGDPNYGYTF
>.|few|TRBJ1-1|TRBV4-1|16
TGCGCCAGCAGATCACAGTCCTTACCCGGGAGCACTGAAGCTTTCTTT
CASRSQSLPGSTEAFF
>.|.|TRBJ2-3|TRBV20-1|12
TGCAGTGCTAGACTCGCGTCGGCTACGCAGTATTTT
CSARLASATQYF
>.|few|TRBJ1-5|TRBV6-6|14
TGTGCCAGCGGAGAAGACAGGCGCCTTTCAGCCCAGCATTTT
CASGEDRRLSAQHF
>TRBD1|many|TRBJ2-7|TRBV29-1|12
TGCAGCGTCGGACAGGGGACCTACGAGCAGTACTTC
CSVGQGTYEQYF
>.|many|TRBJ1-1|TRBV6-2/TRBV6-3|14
TGTGCCAGCAGTGGCGGGACACAAAACACTGAAGCTTTCTTT
CASSGGTQNTEAFF
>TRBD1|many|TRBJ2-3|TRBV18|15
TGTGCCAGCTCACTCGGACAGGGGGGGACAGATACGCAGTATTTT
CASSLGQGGTDTQYF
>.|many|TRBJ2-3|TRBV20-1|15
TGCAGTGCTAGTCCCACGGGGGTGGGCCCAGATACGCAGTATTTT
CSASPTGVGPDTQYF
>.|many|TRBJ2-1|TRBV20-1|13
TGCAGTGCTATTCTGGCGGGGACCAATGAGCAGTTCTTC
CSAILAGTNEQFF
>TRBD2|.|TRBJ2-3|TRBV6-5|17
TGTGCCAGCAGTTACTCGTCCCCCCGGACTAGCGATAATACGCAGTATTTT
CASSYSSPRTSDNTQYF
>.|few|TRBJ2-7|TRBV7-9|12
TGTGCCAGCAGCTTAGACTATTATGAGCAGTACTTC
CASSLDYYEQYF
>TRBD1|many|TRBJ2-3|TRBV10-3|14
TGTGCCAGCGCCCCTGACAGGGCCACAGATACGCAGTATTTT
CASAPDRATDTQYF
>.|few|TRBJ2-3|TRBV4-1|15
TGCGCCAGCAGCCAAGCTCGACGACCCACAGATACGCAGTATTTT
CASSQARRPTDTQYF
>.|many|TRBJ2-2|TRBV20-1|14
TGCAGTGCCCAGGGGATACGGAAGACCGGGGAGCTGTTTTTT
CSAQGIRKTGELFF
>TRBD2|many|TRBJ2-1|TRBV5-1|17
TGCGCCAGCAGCTTGGGGAATGGACTAGCGGGGGACGATGAGCAGTTCTTC
CASSLGNGLAGDDEQFF
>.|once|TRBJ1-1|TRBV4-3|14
TGCGCCAGCAGCCAGACCCCGTCAGATACTGAAGCTTTCTTT
CASSQTPSDTEAFF
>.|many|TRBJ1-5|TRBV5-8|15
TGTGCCAGCAGCTTGAGGGTGTTCAACAATCAGCCCCAGCATTTT
CASSLRVFNNQPQHF
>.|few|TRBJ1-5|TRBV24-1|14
TGTGCCACCAGTGATGAGGGGAGCAATCAGCCCCAGCATTTT
CATSDEGSNQPQHF
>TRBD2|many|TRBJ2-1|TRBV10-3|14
TGTGCCATCAGGGGGACTATCGCCTACAATGAGCAGTTCTTC
CAIRGTIAYNEQFF
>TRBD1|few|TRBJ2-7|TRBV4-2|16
TGTGCCAGCAGCCACCCAGTAGGGACAGGGGGCGACGAGCAGTACTTC
CASSHPVGTGGDEQYF
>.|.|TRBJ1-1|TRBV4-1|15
TGCGCCAGCAGCCTTTCTCAACCGCTTGGGGCTGAAGCTTTCTTT
CASSLSQPLGAEAFF
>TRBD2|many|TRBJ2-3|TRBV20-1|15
TGCAGTGCTACCAGAGGCGGGGGGGGCACAGATACGCAGTATTTT
CSATRGGGGTDTQYF
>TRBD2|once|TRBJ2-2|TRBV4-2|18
TGTGCCAGCAGCCAGACGACTAGCGGGGGGAGGAACACCGGGGAGCTGTTTTTT
CASSQTTSGGRNTGELFF
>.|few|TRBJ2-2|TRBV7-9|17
TGTGCCACTCGAAAGTGGCGGGGACAGCGGAACACCGGGGAGCTGTTTTTT
CATRKWRGQRNTGELFF
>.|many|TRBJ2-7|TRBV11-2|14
TGTGCCAGCAGCTCGAGGGAAAAGGGTTACGAGCAGTACTTC
CASSSREKGYEQYF
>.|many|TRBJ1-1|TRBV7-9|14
TGTGCCAGCAGCTTAGCATTGTCGGGCAGTGAAGCTTTCTTT
CASSLALSGSEAFF
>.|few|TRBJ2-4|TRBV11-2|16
TGTGCCAGCAGCTTATTAGTCCTCGGAGCCAAAAACATTCAGTACTTC
CASSLLVLGAKNIQYF
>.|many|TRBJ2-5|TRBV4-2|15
TGTGCCAGCAGCCAAGATCCCTTTAGCTGGGAGACCCAGTACTTC
CASSQDPFSWETQYF
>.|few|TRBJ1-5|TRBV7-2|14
TGTGCCAGCAGACGGCAGGGCACCAATCAGCCCCAGCATTTT
CASRRQGTNQPQHF
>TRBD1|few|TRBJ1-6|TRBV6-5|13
TGTGCCAGCAAAAGGGGGCTTAATTCACCCCTCCACTTT
CASKRGLNSPLHF
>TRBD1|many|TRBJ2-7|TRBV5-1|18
TGCGCCAGCAGCTTGGCCGGGACAGGAGACTTTCGAACCTACGAGCAGTACTTC
CASSLAGTGDFRTYEQYF
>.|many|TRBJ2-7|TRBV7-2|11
TGTGCCAGCTCATGGGCTTACGAGCAGTACTTC
CASSWAYEQYF
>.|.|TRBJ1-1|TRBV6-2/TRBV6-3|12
TGTGCCAGCAGCACAGCCAACACTGAAGCTTTCTTT
CASSTANTEAFF
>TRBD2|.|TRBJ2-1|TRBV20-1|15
TGCAGTGCTAGATCTCGGGGGGGCCCCGACAATGAGCAGTTCTTC
CSARSRGGPDNEQFF
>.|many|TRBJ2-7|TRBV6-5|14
TGTGCCAGCAGTTTATCGGGACCGAACTACGAGCAGTACTTC
CASSLSGPNYEQYF
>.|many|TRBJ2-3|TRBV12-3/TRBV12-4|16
TGTGCCAGCAGCCTGCCGCCGGGAGCGGTTACAGATACGCAGTATTTT
CASSLPPGAVTDTQYF